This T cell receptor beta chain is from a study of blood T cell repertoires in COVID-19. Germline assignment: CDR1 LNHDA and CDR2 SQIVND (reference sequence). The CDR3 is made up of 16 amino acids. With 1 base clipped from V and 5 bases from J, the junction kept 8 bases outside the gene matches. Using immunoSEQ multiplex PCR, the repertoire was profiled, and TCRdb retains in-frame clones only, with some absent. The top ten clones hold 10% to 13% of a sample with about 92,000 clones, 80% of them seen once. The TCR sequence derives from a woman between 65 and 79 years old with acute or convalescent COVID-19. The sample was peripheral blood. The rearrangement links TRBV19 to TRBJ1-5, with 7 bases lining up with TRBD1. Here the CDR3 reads CASSIVSRQGYQPQHF. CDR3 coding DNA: TGTGCCAGTAGTATAGTTTCCCGACAGGGTTATCAGCCCCAGCATTTT. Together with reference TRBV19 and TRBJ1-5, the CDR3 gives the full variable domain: DGGITQSPKYLFRKEGQNVTLSCEQNLNHDAMYWYRQDPGQGLRLIYYSQIVNDFQKGDIAEGYSVSREKKESFPLTVTSAQKNPTAFYLCASSIVSRQGYQPQHFGDGTRLSIL.